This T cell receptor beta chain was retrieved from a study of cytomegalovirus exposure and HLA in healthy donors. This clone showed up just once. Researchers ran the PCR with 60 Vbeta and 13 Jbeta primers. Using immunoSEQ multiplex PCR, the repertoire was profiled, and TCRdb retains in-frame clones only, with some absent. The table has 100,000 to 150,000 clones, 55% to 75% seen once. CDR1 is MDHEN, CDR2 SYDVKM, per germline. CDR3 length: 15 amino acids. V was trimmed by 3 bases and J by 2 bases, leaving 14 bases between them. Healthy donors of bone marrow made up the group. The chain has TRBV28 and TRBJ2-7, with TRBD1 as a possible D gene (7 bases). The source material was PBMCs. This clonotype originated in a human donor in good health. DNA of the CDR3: TGTGCCAGCAGTTTCGGCGGGACAGTCCCCTACGAGCAGTACTTC. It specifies CASSFGGTVPYEQYF.